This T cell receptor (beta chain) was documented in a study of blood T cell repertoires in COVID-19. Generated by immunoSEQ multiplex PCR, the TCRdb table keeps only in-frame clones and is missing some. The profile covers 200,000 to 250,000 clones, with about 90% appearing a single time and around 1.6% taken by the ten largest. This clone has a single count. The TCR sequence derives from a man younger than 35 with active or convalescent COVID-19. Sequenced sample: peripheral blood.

The CDR3 loop is CASSYGVTGSYEQYF. CDR3 bases: TGTGCCAGCAGTTACGGTGTGACAGGGTCCTACGAGCAGTACTTC. The chain combines TRBV6-6 with TRBJ2-7; 7 nucleotides agree with TRBD1. This CDR3 region has 15 residues. Germline V gene lookup returns CDR1 MNHNY and CDR2 SVGAGI (reference sequence). Trimming removed 2 bases from V and 1 base from J; junction bases left unmatched: 5.